A single sample is the source of the 28 T cell receptor beta chains below, sequenced in a study of technical replicates of blood from several donors. This table comes from immunoSEQ multiplex PCR, and its TCRdb copy is limited to in-frame clones, with some not included. The table lists some 93,000 clones, about 96% of them singletons. The sample comprised T cells isolated from PBMCs. These receptor sequences come from a human donor in good health.

The rearrangement links TRBV29-1 to TRBJ1-5; D remains unclear. Germline V gene data show CDR1 as SQVTM and CDR2 as ANQGSEA. Trimming removed 6 bases at V and 0 bases at J, with 12 bases between. The CDR3 has 14 residues. The CDR3 bases are TGCAGCGTCGGGGAAGGCTATAGCAATCAGCCCCAGCATTTT. Protein product: CSVGEGYSNQPQHF.

The chain has TRBV4-1 and TRBJ1-5, with D possibly matching TRBD1 (6 bases). The V and J ends lost 3 bases and 5 bases respectively, with 17 bases between them. The germline V gene has CDR1 MGHRA and CDR2 YSYEKL. The CDR3 extends over 16 amino acids. CDR3 loop: CASSHSLGGSYQPQHF. The CDR3 DNA reads as TGCGCCAGCAGCCACTCCTTAGGGGGATCCTATCAGCCCCAGCATTTT.

The chain is built from TRBV15 and TRBJ1-4, with D hard to call. The germline V and J ends were trimmed by 1 base and 4 bases, with 10 bases remaining between them. The CDR3 contains 15 residues. Germline V gene sequence: CDR1 LNHNV, CDR2 YYDKDF (reference sequence). CDR3 residues: CATSRVTVLNEKLFF. In DNA, the CDR3 is TGTGCCACCAGCAGAGTTACGGTCCTTAATGAAAAACTGTTTTTT.

This chain joins TRBV2 and TRBJ1-1; weak D call: TRBD1 (5 bases). The CDR3 is made up of 11 amino acids. Germline-derived CDR1 and CDR2 are SNHLY and FYNNEI. The V end lost 8 bases, the J end lost 4 bases, and 8 bases lay between the germline ends. CDR3 region: CASWGSTEAFF. CDR3 in DNA: TGTGCCAGCTGGGGCAGCACTGAAGCTTTCTTT.

This clone was seen once. J is TRBJ1-2 and V is TRBV28, with TRBD1 matching 9 bases. CDR1 and CDR2 (germline): MDHEN, SYDVKM. The CDR3 spans 12 residues. The CDR3, as DNA: TGTGCGGCAACGGGACAGGGAATGGGCTACACCTTC. It specifies CAATGQGMGYTF.

The chain links TRBV4-2 to TRBJ2-3; 12 nucleotides align to TRBD2. Germline V gene lookup returns CDR1 LGHNA and CDR2 YNFKEQ. The CDR3 is made up of 16 amino acids. With 2 bases clipped from V and 2 bases from J, the junction kept 2 bases outside the gene matches. The CDR3 spells CASSQLAGGDTDTQYF. CDR3 bases: TGTGCCAGCAGCCAACTAGCGGGGGGGGACACAGATACGCAGTATTTT.

The V and J genes are TRBV7-6 and TRBJ1-5; a possible D gene is TRBD1 (5 bases). This CDR3 spans 15 amino acids. Germline V gene sequence: CDR1 SGHVS, CDR2 FNYEAQ. Trimming stripped 0 bases from V and 3 bases from J, with 9 bases between. The CDR3 sequence is CASSLAQGDNQPQHF. Here the CDR3 DNA reads TGTGCCAGCAGCTTAGCCCAAGGGGACAATCAGCCCCAGCATTTT. The whole variable domain, remainder taken from reference TRBV7-6 and TRBJ1-5, is GAGVSQSPRYKVTKRGQDVALRCDPISGHVSLYWYRQALGQGPEFLTYFNYEAQQDKSGLPNDRFSAERPEGSISTLTIQRTEQRDSAMYRCASSLAQGDNQPQHFGDGTRLSIL.

The chain employs TRBV5-1 and TRBJ1-2; a possible D gene is TRBD1 (6 bases). Germline V gene sequence: CDR1 SGHRS, CDR2 YFSETQ. CDR3 length: 14 amino acids. Trimming removed 1 base at V and 7 bases at J, with 14 bases between. The CDR3 DNA sequence: TGCGCCAGCAGCTTGTCGGGGGGCTCGGGTGGCTACACCTTC. Amino acid sequence: CASSLSGGSGGYTF.

This chain connects TRBV7-6 to TRBJ1-5; D is perhaps TRBD1 (5 bases). The germline V gene has CDR1 SGHVS and CDR2 FNYEAQ. This CDR3 contains 14 residues. The V end was cut by 1 base, the J end by 7 bases, with 11 bases between. The CDR3: CASSLGGASQPQHF. The CDR3 coding sequence is TGTGCCAGCAGCTTAGGGGGCGCCTCCCAGCCCCAGCATTTT.

CDR3 in amino acids: CASSTTGGIYGYTF. The CDR3, as DNA: TGTGCCAGCTCGACGACAGGGGGTATTTATGGCTACACCTTC. The chain links TRBV27 to TRBJ1-2, with TRBD1 matching 9 bases. Germline CDR1 MNHEY, CDR2 SMNVEV (reference sequence). The J segment lost 5 bases and the V segment lost 8 bases, leaving 9 bases of the junction unmatched. The CDR3 contains 14 residues.

This rearrangement joins TRBV11-2 to TRBJ2-7, with 7 positions matching TRBD2. Looked up from germline, CDR1 is SGHAT and CDR2 is FQNNGV. This CDR3 has 13 amino acids. Germline trimming cut 5 bases from V and 4 bases from J; bases unmatched to any gene: 5. In DNA form, the CDR3 reads TGTGCCAGCAGCCCGCGGACTAGTTACGAGCAGTACTTC. Translated, it gives CASSPRTSYEQYF.

The chain couples TRBV9 to TRBJ2-5; weak D call: TRBD1 (6 bases). Germline V lookup: CDR1 SGDLS, CDR2 YYNGEE. This CDR3 comprises 15 residues. Trimming cost V 0 bases and J 5 bases, with 14 bases left between them. CDR3 in DNA: TGTGCCAGCAGCGTAGCCCCAGGGGCCCGGGAGACCCAGTACTTC. Translating it yields CASSVAPGARETQYF.

The V and J genes are TRBV27 and TRBJ1-1; possibly TRBD1 for D (6 bases). Germline loops: CDR1 MNHEY, CDR2 SMNVEV (reference sequence). V lost 5 bases and J lost 1, with 14 bases in between. This CDR3 spans 15 amino acids. CDR3 loop: CASSPTGTTNTEAFF. CDR3 nucleotides: TGTGCCAGCAGTCCTACCGGGACAACGAACACTGAAGCTTTCTTT.

This clone was picked up one time. The V and J genes are TRBV27 and TRBJ2-7, with 9 bases matching TRBD2. The germline V gene has CDR1 MNHEY and CDR2 SMNVEV (reference sequence). The CDR3 spans 15 residues. V lost 7 bases and J lost 3; bases outside the gene matches: 10. The DNA for the CDR3 is TGTGCCAGCAAAATCGCGGGAGGGGATTTCTACGAGCAGTACTTC. It specifies CASKIAGGDFYEQYF.

This chain's CDR3 is CASSLDRKSYSYEQYF. Here the CDR3 DNA reads TGTGCCAGCAGCCTCGACAGAAAATCATACTCCTACGAGCAGTACTTC. J is TRBJ2-7 and V is TRBV7-2; D is perhaps TRBD1 (5 bases). CDR1 SGHTA and CDR2 FQGNSA come from the germline V gene. Trimming shortened V by 5 bases and J by 0 bases, and 17 bases separated the two germline ends. This CDR3 spans 16 amino acids.

V is TRBV28 and J is TRBJ1-1; D perhaps matches TRBD1 (5 bases). Germline CDR1 reads MDHEN; CDR2 reads SYDVKM. The V end was cut by 6 bases, the J end by 0 bases, with 32 bases between. This CDR3 contains 21 residues. CDR3 in amino acids: CASSFKFSKQAGFILNTEAFF. CDR3 in DNA: TGTGCCAGCAGCTTTAAGTTCTCCAAACAGGCAGGGTTCATCCTGAACACTGAAGCTTTCTTT.

V is TRBV5-1 and J is TRBJ2-3, with 8 bases identical to TRBD1. CDR1 is SGHRS, CDR2 YFSETQ, per germline. The CDR3 has 15 residues. Losses at the gene ends were 0 bases for V and 5 bases for J; bases not matched to a gene: 5. CDR3 sequence (DNA): TGCGCCAGCAGCTTGGCGGTGACAGGGGAAGATACGCAGTATTTT. It encodes CASSLAVTGEDTQYF.

This chain uses TRBV7-9 with TRBJ2-7; 9 nucleotides align to TRBD1. The J segment lost 5 bases and the V segment lost 3 bases, leaving 8 bases of the junction unmatched. The length of the CDR3 is 15 residues. The V gene's germline CDR1 is SEHNR and CDR2 FQNEAQ (reference sequence). CDR3 DNA sequence: TGTGCCAGCAGCTTGAGTCCGGGACAGGGCGACGAGCAGTACTTC. Its translation: CASSLSPGQGDEQYF.

The chain couples TRBV5-1 to TRBJ2-7; D uncertain. CDR1 SGHRS and CDR2 YFSETQ come from the germline V gene. The CDR3 runs to 15 residues. Trimming pared 2 bases from V and 1 base from J, leaving 13 bases between. CDR3 sequence reads: CASSLGLELSYEQYF. CDR3 DNA sequence: TGCGCCAGCAGCTTAGGTCTAGAGTTGTCCTACGAGCAGTACTTC.

V usage is TRBV29-1 and J usage is TRBJ1-1; D uncertain. V lost 4 bases to trimming and J lost 1 base, with 16 bases between them. This CDR3 is built from 15 residues. Germline V CDR1 and CDR2: SQVTM, ANQGSEA. The CDR3 DNA sequence: TGCAGCGTTGTGGCTCACCTCCAATGGAACACTGAAGCTTTCTTT. Translating it yields CSVVAHLQWNTEAFF. Based on the CDR3 plus reference TRBV29-1 and TRBJ1-1, the full variable domain is SAVISQKPSRDICQRGTSLTIQCQVDSQVTMMFWYRQQPGQSLTLIATANQGSEATYESGFVIDKFPISRPNLTFSTLTVSNMSPEDSSIYLCSVVAHLQWNTEAFFGQGTRLTVV.

In the case of this clone: Other DNA sequences within the sample encode an identical CDR3. The chain joins TRBV5-1 to TRBJ1-4, with TRBD1 matching over 11 bases. CDR1 is SGHRS and CDR2 is YFSETQ in the germline V gene. V dropped 4 bases and J dropped 7; count of bases not matched to a gene: 3. The CDR3 length is 14 residues. The CDR3 DNA is TGCGCCAGCAGCCCGGGACAGGGGGGTGAAAAACTGTTTTTT. Translating it yields CASSPGQGGEKLFF.

This chain joins TRBV7-9 and TRBJ2-2, with 9 bases lining up with TRBD1. Germline lookup yields CDR1 SEHNR and CDR2 FQNEAQ (reference sequence). The CDR3 is 15 amino acids. V lost 5 bases to trimming and J lost 8 bases; unmatched junction nucleotides: 9. The CDR3 DNA follows: TGTGCCAGCAGCCCCGACAGGGGGATTAGGGGGGAGCTGTTTTTT. This codes for CASSPDRGIRGELFF.

The J gene is TRBJ2-2, the V gene TRBV2; TRBD2 might be the D (6 bases). Trimming stripped 5 bases from V and 2 bases from J, with 15 bases between. The CDR3 consists of 16 residues. CDR1 and CDR2 (germline): SNHLY, FYNNEI. This CDR3 is CASSPPSVGNTGELFF. The CDR3, as DNA: TGTGCCAGCAGTCCTCCTAGCGTGGGTAACACCGGGGAGCTGTTTTTT.

The chain uses TRBV28 and TRBJ1-2; D might be TRBD1 (5 bases). V was shortened by 3 bases and J by 3 bases, with 17 bases between the two germline ends. This CDR3 is 16 amino acids long. From germline, CDR1 is MDHEN and CDR2 SYDVKM. The CDR3 spells CASSFEGQGLYYGYTF. CDR3 in DNA: TGTGCCAGCAGTTTTGAAGGGCAGGGATTATACTATGGCTACACCTTC.

The chain joins TRBV7-6 to TRBJ2-3; D possibly corresponds to TRBD2 (6 bases). Looked up from germline, CDR1 is SGHVS and CDR2 is FNYEAQ. V was pared by 5 bases and J by 6 bases, with 21 bases between. The CDR3 loop spans 16 amino acids. CDR3: CASSPELAHLGDTQYF. The CDR3 bases are TGTGCCAGCAGCCCCGAACTAGCCCATTTGGGGGATACGCAGTATTTT.

This chain links TRBV5-4 with TRBJ2-1; TRBD1 matches 9 bases. Germline loops: CDR1 SGHNT, CDR2 YYREEE (reference sequence). The CDR3 loop spans 14 amino acids. J was trimmed by 6 bases and V by 3 bases; bases with no gene match: 4. The CDR3 loop reads CASSSRDRANEQFF. DNA for the CDR3: TGTGCCAGCAGCTCCCGGGACAGGGCCAATGAGCAGTTCTTC.

This chain uses TRBV7-2 with TRBJ2-1; 9 nucleotides align to TRBD2. The CDR3 spans 15 residues. After removal of 1 base from V and 7 bases from J, the junction contained 5 bases not matched to a gene. The germline gives CDR1 SGHTA, CDR2 FQGNSA. The CDR3 DNA reads as TGTGCCAGCAGCTTAGGGGCTAGCGGGATAAATGAGCAGTTCTTC. Protein sequence: CASSLGASGINEQFF. Combining the CDR3 with reference TRBV7-2 and TRBJ2-1 gives the whole variable domain GAGVSQSPSNKVTEKGKDVELRCDPISGHTALYWYRQSLGQGLEFLIYFQGNSAPDKSGLPSDRFSAERTGGSVSTLTIQRTQQEDSAVYLCASSLGASGINEQFFGPGTRLTVL.

The chain uses TRBV28 and TRBJ1-4; D may be TRBD1 (5 bases). CDR1 and CDR2 from the germline V gene are MDHEN and SYDVKM. V was shortened by 3 bases and J by 8 bases, with 16 bases between the two germline ends. The CDR3 sequence is 15 residues long. CDR3 DNA sequence: TGTGCCAGCAGTTTGCTCCAGGGACTCGCCGAAAAACTGTTTTTT. It translates to CASSLLQGLAEKLFF.